This T cell receptor beta chain is drawn from a study of long-term antiretroviral therapy in people with HIV. A v3.0 immunoSEQ assay was performed at survey level. Data came from immunoSEQ multiplex PCR; TCRdb stores just in-frame clones and leaves some out. Of 9,500 or so clones listed, under 85% are singletons. In germline, CDR1 is GTSNPN, CDR2 SVGIG (reference sequence). This CDR3 is 14 amino acids long. V gave up 4 bases and J gave up 8 bases, with 15 bases separating them. The chain recombines TRBV30 with TRBJ1-6; D remains ambiguous. The TCR comes from a man aged 35 to 55 with HIV. The sequencing here drew on unsorted PBMCs, taken 1.8 years before starting antiretroviral therapy. The CDR3 region has the DNA TGTGCCTGGAAATGGGCTTCCCCCCATTCACCCCTCCACTTT. This encodes CAWKWASPHSPLHF.